The source of this TCR beta chain is a study of OX40 agonist ivuxolimab in advanced cancers. The overall study: Aged about 20 to 80 with a mean of 60 years, they were almost 85% male.

Anyone with autoimmune disease history or systemic immunosuppression was excluded. Generated by immunoSEQ multiplex PCR, the TCRdb table keeps only in-frame clones and is missing some. The sample lists around 60,000 clones; around 90% were seen once. This clone showed up just once. The clonotype originates from an adult with an advanced solid tumor such as melanoma, head and neck, liver or kidney cancer. The sample consisted of CD4+ or CD8+ T cells sorted from blood, taken in a trial of the OX40 agonist ivuxolimab.

The CDR3 sequence is CASSDGTTYWEGEQYF. CDR3 DNA sequence: TGTGCCAGCAGTGATGGTACGACATACTGGGAGGGCGAGCAGTACTTC. The chain links TRBV6-1 to TRBJ2-7; 7 bases map to TRBD2. The germline V gene encodes CDR1 MNHNS and CDR2 SASEGT. The CDR3 loop spans 16 amino acids. With V trimmed by 3 bases and J by 6 bases, 14 bases remained unmatched.